The sequence of this TCR beta chain was determined in a study of blood T cells in healthy people across ages. A second about 7 to 12 cycle PCR used barcoded and J-beta primers. TCRdb re-analysed the 5' RACE reads in MiXCR, keeping a single row per CDR3 protein. This repertoire shows 2 million or so distinct CDR3 sequences, 49% found once; its top ten account for over 2%. The V gene lost 5 bases and the J gene lost 0 bases, with 20 bases spanning the gap. This CDR3 is 17 amino acids long. Germline V gives CDR1 DFQATT, CDR2 SNEGSKA (reference sequence). The origin of this receptor is a middle-aged woman in good health. What was sequenced was blood. V gene TRBV20-1 combines with J gene TRBJ2-1; maybe TRBD1 (8 bases). The CDR3 reads CSARGAGGQSSYNEQFF. As DNA, the CDR3 is TGCAGTGCTCGGGGGGCAGGGGGCCAAAGCTCCTACAATGAGCAGTTCTTC.